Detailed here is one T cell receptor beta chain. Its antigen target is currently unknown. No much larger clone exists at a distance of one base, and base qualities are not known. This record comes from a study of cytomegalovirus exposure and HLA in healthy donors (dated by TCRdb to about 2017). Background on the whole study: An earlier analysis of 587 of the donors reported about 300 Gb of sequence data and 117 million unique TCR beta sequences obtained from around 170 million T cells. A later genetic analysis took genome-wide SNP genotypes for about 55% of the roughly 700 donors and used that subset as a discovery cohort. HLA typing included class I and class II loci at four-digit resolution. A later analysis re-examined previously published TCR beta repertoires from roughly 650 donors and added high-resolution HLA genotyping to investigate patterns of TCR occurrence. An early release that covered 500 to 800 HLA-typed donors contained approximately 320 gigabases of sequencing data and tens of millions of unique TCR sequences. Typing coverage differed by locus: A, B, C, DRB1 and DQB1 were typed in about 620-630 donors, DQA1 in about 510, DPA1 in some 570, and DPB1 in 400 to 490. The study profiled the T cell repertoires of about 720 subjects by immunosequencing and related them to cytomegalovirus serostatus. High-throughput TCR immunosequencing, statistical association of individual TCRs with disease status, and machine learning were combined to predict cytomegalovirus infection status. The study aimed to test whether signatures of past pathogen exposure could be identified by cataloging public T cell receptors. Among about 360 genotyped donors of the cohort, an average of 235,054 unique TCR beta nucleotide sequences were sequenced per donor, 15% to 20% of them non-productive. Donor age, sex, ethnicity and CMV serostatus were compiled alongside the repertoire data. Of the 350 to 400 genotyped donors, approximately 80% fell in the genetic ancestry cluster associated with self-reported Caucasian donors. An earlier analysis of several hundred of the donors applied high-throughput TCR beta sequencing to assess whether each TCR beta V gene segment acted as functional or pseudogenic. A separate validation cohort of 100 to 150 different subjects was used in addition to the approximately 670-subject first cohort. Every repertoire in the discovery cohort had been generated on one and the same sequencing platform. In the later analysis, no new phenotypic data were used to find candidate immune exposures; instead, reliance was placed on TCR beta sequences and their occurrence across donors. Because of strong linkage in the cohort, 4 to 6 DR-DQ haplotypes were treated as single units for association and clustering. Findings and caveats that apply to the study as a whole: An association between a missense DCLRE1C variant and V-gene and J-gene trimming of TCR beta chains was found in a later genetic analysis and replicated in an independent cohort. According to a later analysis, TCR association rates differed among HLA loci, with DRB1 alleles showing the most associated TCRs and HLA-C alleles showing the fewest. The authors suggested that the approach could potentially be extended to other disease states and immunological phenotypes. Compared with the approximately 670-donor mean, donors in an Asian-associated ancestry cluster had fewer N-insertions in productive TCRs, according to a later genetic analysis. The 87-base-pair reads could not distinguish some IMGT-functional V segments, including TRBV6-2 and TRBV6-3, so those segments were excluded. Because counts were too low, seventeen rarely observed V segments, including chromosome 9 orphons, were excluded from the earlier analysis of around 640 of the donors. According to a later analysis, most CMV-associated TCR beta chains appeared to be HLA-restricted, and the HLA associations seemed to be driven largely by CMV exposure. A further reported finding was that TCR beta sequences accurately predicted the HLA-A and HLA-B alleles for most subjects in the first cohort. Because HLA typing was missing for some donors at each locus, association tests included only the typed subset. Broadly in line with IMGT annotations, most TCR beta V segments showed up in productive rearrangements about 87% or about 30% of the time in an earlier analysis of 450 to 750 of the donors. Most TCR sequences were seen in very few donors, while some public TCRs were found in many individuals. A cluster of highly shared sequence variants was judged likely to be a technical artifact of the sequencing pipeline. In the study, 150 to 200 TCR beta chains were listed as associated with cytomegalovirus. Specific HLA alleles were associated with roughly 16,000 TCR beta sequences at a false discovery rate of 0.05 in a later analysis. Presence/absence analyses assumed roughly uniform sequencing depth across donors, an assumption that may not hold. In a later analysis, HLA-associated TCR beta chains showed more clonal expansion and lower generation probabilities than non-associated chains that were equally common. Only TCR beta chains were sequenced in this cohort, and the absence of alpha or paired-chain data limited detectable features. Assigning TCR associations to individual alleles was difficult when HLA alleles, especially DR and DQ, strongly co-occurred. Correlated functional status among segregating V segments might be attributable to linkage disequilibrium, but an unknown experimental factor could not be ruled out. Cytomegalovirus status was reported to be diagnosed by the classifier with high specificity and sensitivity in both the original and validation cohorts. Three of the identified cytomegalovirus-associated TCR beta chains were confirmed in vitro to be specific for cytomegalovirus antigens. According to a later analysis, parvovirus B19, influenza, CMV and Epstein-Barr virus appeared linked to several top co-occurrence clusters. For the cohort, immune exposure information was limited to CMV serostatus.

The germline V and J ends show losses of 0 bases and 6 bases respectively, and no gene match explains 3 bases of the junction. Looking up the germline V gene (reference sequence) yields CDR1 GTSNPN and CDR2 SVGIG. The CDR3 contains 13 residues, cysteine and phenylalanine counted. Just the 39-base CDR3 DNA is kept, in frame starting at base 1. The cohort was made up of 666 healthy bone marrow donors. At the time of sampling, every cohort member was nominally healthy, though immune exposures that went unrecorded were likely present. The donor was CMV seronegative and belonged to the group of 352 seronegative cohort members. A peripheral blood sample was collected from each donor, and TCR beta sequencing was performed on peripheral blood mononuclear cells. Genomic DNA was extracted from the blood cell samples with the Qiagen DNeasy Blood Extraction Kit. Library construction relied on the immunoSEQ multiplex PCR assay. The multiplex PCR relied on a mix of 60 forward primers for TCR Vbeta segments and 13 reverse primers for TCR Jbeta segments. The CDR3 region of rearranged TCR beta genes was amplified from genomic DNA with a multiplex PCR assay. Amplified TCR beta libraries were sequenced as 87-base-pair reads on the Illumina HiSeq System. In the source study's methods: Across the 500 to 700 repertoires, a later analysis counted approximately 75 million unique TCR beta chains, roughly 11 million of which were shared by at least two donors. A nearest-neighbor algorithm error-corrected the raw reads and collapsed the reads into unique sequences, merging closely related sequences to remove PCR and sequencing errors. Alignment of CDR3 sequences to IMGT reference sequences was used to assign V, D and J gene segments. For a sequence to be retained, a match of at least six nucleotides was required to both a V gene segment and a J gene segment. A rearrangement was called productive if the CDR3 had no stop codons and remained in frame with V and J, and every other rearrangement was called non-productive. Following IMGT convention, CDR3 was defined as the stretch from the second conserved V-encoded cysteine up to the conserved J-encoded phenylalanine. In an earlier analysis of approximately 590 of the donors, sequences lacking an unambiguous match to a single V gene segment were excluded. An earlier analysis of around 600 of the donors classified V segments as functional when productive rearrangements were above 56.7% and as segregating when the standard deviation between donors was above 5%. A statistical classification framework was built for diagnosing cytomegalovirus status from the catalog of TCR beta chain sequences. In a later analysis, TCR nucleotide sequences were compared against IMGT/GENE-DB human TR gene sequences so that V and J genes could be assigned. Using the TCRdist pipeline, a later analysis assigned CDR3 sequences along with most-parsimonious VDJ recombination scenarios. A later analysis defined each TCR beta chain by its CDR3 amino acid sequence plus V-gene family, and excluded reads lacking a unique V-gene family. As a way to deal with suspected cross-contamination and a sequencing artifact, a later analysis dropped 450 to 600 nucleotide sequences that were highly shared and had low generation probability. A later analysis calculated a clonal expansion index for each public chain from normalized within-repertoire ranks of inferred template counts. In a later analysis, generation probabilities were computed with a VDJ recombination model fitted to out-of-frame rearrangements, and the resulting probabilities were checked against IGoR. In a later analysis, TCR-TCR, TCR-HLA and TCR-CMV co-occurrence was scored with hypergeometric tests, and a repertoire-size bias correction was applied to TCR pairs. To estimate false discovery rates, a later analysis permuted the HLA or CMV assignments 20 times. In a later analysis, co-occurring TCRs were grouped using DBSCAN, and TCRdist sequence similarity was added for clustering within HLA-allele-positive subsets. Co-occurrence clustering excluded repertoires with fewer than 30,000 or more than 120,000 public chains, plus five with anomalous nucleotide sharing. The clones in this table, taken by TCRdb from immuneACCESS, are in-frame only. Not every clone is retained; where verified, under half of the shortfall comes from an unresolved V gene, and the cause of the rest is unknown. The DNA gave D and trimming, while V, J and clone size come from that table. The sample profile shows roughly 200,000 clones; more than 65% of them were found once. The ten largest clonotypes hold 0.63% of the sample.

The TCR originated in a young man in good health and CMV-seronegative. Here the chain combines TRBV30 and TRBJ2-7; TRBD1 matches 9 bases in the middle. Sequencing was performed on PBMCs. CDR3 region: CAWSVGQGFEQYF. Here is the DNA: TGTGCCTGGAGTGTAGGACAGGGGTTCGAGCAGTACTTC.